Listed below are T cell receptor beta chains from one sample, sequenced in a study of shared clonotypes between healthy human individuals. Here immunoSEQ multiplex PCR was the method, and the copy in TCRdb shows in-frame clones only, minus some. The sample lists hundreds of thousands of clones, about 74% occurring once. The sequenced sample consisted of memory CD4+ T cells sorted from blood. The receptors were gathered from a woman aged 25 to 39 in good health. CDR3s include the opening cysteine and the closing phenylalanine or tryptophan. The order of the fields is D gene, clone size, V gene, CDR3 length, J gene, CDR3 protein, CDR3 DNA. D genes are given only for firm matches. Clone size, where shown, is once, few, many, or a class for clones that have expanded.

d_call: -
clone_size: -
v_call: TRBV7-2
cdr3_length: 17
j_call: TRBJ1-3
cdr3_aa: CASSLAGNQISGNTIYF
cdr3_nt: TGTGCCAGCAGCTTAGCGGGCAACCAGATCTCTGGAAACACCATATATTTT

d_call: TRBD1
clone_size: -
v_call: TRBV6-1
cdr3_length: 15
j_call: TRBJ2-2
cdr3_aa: CASRRQGANTGELFF
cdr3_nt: TGTGCCAGCAGGAGACAGGGGGCAAACACCGGGGAGCTGTTTTTT

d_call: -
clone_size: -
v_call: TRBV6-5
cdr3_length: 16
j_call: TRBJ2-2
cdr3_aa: CASSYSRAGRTGELFF
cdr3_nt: TGTGCCAGCAGTTACTCCCGAGCGGGCCGCACCGGGGAGCTGTTTTTT

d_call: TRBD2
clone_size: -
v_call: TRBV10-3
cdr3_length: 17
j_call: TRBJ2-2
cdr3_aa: CAISDPASGSLSGELFF
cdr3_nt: TGTGCCATCAGTGATCCTGCCAGCGGGAGTCTGAGCGGGGAGCTGTTTTTT

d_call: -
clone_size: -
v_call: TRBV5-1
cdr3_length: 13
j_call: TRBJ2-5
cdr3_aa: CASSLGHEETQYF
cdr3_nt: TGCGCCAGCAGCTTAGGACACGAGGAGACCCAGTACTTC

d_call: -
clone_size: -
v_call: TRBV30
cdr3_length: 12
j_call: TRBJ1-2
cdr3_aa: CAWDRDFYGYTF
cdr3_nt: TGTGCCTGGGACCGGGACTTCTATGGCTACACCTTC

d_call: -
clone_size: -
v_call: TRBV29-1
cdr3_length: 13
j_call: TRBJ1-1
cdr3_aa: CSVEKVDSMGAFF
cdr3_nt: TGCAGCGTTGAAAAGGTCGACTCTATGGGCGCTTTCTTT

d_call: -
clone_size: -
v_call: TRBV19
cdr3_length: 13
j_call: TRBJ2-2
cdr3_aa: CASRYSNTGELFF
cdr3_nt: TGTGCCAGTAGATATTCAAACACCGGGGAGCTGTTTTTT

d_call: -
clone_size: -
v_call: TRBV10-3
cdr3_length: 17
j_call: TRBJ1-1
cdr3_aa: CAISESSAKIKNTEAFF
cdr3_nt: TGTGCCATCAGTGAATCGTCCGCGAAAATTAAGAACACTGAAGCTTTCTTT

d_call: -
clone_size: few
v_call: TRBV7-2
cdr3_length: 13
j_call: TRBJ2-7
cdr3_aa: CASSLHRSYEQYF
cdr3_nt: TGTGCCAGCAGTCTTCACCGCTCCTACGAGCAGTACTTC

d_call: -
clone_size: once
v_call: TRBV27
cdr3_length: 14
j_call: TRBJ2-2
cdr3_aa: CASKGAGGSGELFF
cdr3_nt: TGTGCCAGCAAAGGTGCAGGGGGGTCCGGGGAGCTGTTTTTT

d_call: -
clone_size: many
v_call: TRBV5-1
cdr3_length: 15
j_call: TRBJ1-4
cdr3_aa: CASSLRAGSGEKLFF
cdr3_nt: TGCGCCAGCAGCTTAAGGGCGGGAAGCGGTGAAAAACTGTTTTTT